The clone carrying this TCR beta chain was seen a few times. Its antigen is currently unknown. Diagnosis was based on clinical symptoms, serum thyroxine, TRAb, thyroid ultrasound and orbital computed tomography. RNA transcripts were the source from which TCR beta CDR3 regions were amplified. The first round was an RT-PCR with HTBI primers, and the second round was a multiplex PCR. TCRdb re-called the multiplex PCR reads with MiXCR, one entry per CDR3 protein. Counted here are 740,000 or so distinct CDR3 sequences, roughly 41% occurring once; the ten biggest clones make up approximately 46%. This record belongs to a study of Graves' ophthalmopathy and Graves' hyperthyroidism. Study-level findings and limits: Progression of ophthalmopathy was predicted by the model with roughly 65% sensitivity and under 85% specificity. Sensitivity reached 85% to 90% and specificity over 65% for a 13-signature model separating ophthalmopathy from stable hyperthyroidism.

Sequenced material: peripheral blood. This clonotype was obtained from an adult man with Graves' ophthalmopathy.

CDR3 in DNA: TGCAGTGCTAGTTATGACCCCGAGACTGAAGCTTTCTTT. Translated, it gives CSASYDPETEAFF. V gene TRBV20-1 combines with J gene TRBJ1-1; D gene uncertain. Germline V gene lookup returns CDR1 DFQATT and CDR2 SNEGSKA (reference sequence). Between the trimmed V and J ends, which lost 3 bases and 5 bases, there was a span of 13 bases. This CDR3 comprises 13 residues.